This TCR beta chain was captured by sequencing in a study of cytomegalovirus exposure and HLA in healthy donors (dated by TCRdb to about 2017). Regarding the research as a whole: An earlier analysis of roughly 630 of the donors reported approximately 300 Gb of sequence data and around 120 million unique TCR beta sequences from about 200 million T cells. Donor age, sex, ethnicity and CMV serostatus were collected together with the repertoire data. Along with the roughly 710-subject first cohort, a separate validation cohort of over 90 different subjects was used. Across under 500 genotyped donors of the cohort, an average of roughly 230,000 unique TCR beta nucleotide sequences per donor were sequenced, and roughly a sixth of those sequences were non-productive. The study was designed to test whether signatures of past pathogen exposure could be identified by cataloging public T cell receptors. HLA typing covered class I and class II loci at four-digit resolution. In a later analysis, previously published TCR beta repertoires from some 640 donors were re-analyzed and high-resolution HLA genotyping was added so that TCR occurrence patterns could be studied. High-throughput TCR immunosequencing, statistical association of individual TCRs with disease status, and machine learning were combined to predict cytomegalovirus infection status. Rather than drawing on any new phenotypic data, the later analysis identified candidate immune exposures from TCR beta sequences and the way those sequences occurred across donors. The T cell repertoires of 666 subjects were profiled by immunosequencing and related to cytomegalovirus serostatus. An earlier analysis of around 640 of the donors used high-throughput TCR beta sequencing to judge whether each TCR beta V gene segment behaved as functional or pseudogenic. An early release that covered 500 to 800 HLA-typed donors contained approximately 320 gigabases of sequencing data and 65 million to 100 million unique TCR sequences. The number of typed donors differed by locus: roughly 620-630 for A, B, C, DRB1 and DQB1; 522 for DQA1; approximately 610 for DPA1; and roughly 450 for DPB1. Several DR-DQ haplotypes were handled as single units for association and clustering because linkage in the cohort was strong. The genetic ancestry cluster associated with self-reported Caucasian donors included around 76% of the approximately 430 genotyped donors. All discovery cohort repertoires had been generated using a single sequencing platform. Genome-wide SNP genotypes for about 65% of the roughly 670 donors were used in a later genetic analysis, which treated that subset as a discovery cohort.

To prepare the library, the immunoSEQ multiplex PCR assay was applied. A mixture of 60 forward primers for TCR Vbeta segments and 13 reverse primers for TCR Jbeta segments was used in the multiplex PCR. The CDR3 region of rearranged TCR beta genes was amplified from genomic DNA by a multiplex PCR assay. Amplified TCR beta libraries were sequenced as 87-base-pair reads on the Illumina HiSeq System. In the original analysis: In a later analysis, some 80 million unique TCR beta chains were counted across the approximately 640 repertoires, and roughly 11 million of these chains were shared by at least two donors. Raw reads were error-corrected and collapsed into unique sequences by a nearest-neighbor algorithm in which closely related sequences were merged to remove PCR and sequencing errors. V, D and J gene segments were assigned by aligning CDR3 sequences to IMGT reference sequences. For a sequence to be retained, a match of at least six nucleotides was required to both a V gene segment and a J gene segment. Rearrangements were called productive when the CDR3 lacked stop codons and stayed in frame with V and J; all others were non-productive. CDR3 was defined according to IMGT convention as the region running from the second conserved V-encoded cysteine to the conserved J-encoded phenylalanine. In an earlier analysis of just under 600 of the donors, sequences lacking an unambiguous match to a single V gene segment were excluded. In an earlier analysis of several hundred of the donors, V segments were called functional above 56.7% productive rearrangements and were called segregating when the between-donor standard deviation exceeded 5%. To diagnose cytomegalovirus status from the catalog of TCR beta chain sequences, a statistical classification framework was built. In a later analysis, V and J genes were assigned by comparing TCR nucleotide sequences against IMGT/GENE-DB human TR gene sequences. A later analysis assigned CDR3 sequences and most-parsimonious VDJ recombination scenarios with the TCRdist pipeline. In a later analysis, each TCR beta chain was defined by its CDR3 amino acid sequence together with its V-gene family, and reads lacking a unique V-gene family were excluded. To address suspected cross-contamination and a sequencing artifact, a later analysis removed roughly 580 highly shared, low-generation-probability nucleotide sequences. In a later analysis, a clonal expansion index was calculated for each public chain from normalized within-repertoire ranks of inferred template counts. Generation probabilities in a later analysis came from a VDJ recombination model fitted to out-of-frame rearrangements, and those results were checked against IGoR. In a later analysis, TCR-TCR, TCR-HLA and TCR-CMV co-occurrence was scored with hypergeometric tests, and a repertoire-size bias correction was applied to TCR pairs. False discovery rates were estimated in a later analysis by permuting HLA or CMV assignments 20 times. In a later analysis, co-occurring TCRs were grouped using DBSCAN, with TCRdist sequence similarity added in when clustering inside HLA-allele-positive subsets. Repertoires with fewer than 30,000 or more than 120,000 public chains, plus five repertoires with anomalous nucleotide sharing, were excluded from co-occurrence clustering. TCRdb limited this immuneACCESS table to in-frame rearrangements with V and J called. A share of clones is missing; checked studies link under half to unresolved V genes, and the rest is unexplained. Clone size and V and J calls were adopted from that table, with D and trimming inferred from the DNA. Present in this sample are some 120,000 clones, approximately 58% of which were seen just once. The ten largest clones represent about 2.2% of the sample.

V loses 1 base of germline sequence and J loses 7 bases, and the interval between the two ends is 11 bases. There are 14 amino acids in the CDR3, from cysteine to phenylalanine inclusive. The kept DNA is CDR3 alone, 42 bases in frame from the first base. CDR1 and CDR2, looked up from the germline V gene (reference sequence), are LNHDA and SQIVND. Overall results and qualifications from the work: The sequencing pipeline was judged likely to have produced a cluster of highly shared sequence variants as a technical artifact. The authors suggested that the approach could potentially be extended to other disease states and immunological phenotypes. In a later genetic analysis, fewer N-insertions in productive TCRs were reported among donors in an Asian-associated ancestry cluster than the roughly 700-donor mean. Most TCR sequences were seen in very few donors, while some public TCRs were found in many individuals. In a later analysis, the rate of TCR association differed among HLA loci, with DRB1 alleles having the most associated TCRs and HLA-C alleles having the fewest. Several of the top co-occurrence clusters appeared to be linked to parvovirus B19, influenza, CMV and Epstein-Barr virus, according to a later analysis. A later analysis associated about 16,000 TCR beta sequences with specific HLA alleles at a false discovery rate of 0.05. HLA typing was unavailable for some donors at each locus, so association tests used only the typed subset. In a later genetic analysis, a missense DCLRE1C variant was associated with V-gene and J-gene trimming of TCR beta chains, and the association was replicated in an independent cohort. A few of the identified cytomegalovirus-associated TCR beta chains were confirmed in vitro to be specific for cytomegalovirus antigens. The presence/absence analyses assumed that sequencing depth was roughly uniform across donors, and that assumption may not be true. In an earlier analysis of 587 of the donors, most TCR beta V segments were observed in productive rearrangements about 87% or about 30% of the time, broadly matching IMGT annotations. Most CMV-associated TCR beta chains appeared to be HLA-restricted in a later analysis, and the HLA associations seemed to be driven largely by CMV exposure. Some IMGT-functional V segments, including TRBV6-2 and TRBV6-3, could not be distinguished by the 87-base-pair reads and were therefore excluded. A further reported finding was that TCR beta sequences accurately predicted the HLA-A and HLA-B alleles for most subjects in the first cohort. In the study, 150 to 200 TCR beta chains were listed as associated with cytomegalovirus. When HLA alleles, especially DR and DQ, strongly co-occurred, attributing TCR associations to individual alleles was difficult. The only immune exposure information available for the cohort was CMV serostatus. Correlated functional status among segregating V segments might be attributable to linkage disequilibrium, but an unknown experimental factor could not be ruled out. Because counts were too low, fewer than 20 rarely observed V segments, including chromosome 9 orphons, were excluded from the earlier analysis of 587 of the donors. Compared with equally common non-associated chains, HLA-associated TCR beta chains in a later analysis were more clonally expanded and had lower generation probabilities. This cohort had only TCR beta chains sequenced, and the lack of alpha or paired-chain data limited which features could be detected. The classifier was reported to diagnose cytomegalovirus status with high specificity and sensitivity in both the original cohort and the validation cohort.

In total, roughly 710 healthy bone marrow donors made up the cohort. At the time of sampling, all cohort members were nominally healthy, though unrecorded immune exposures were likely present. The donor tested CMV seronegative, placing the donor among the 350 to 400 seronegative members of the cohort. A peripheral blood sample was collected from each donor, and TCR beta sequencing was performed on peripheral blood mononuclear cells. The Qiagen DNeasy Blood Extraction Kit was used to extract genomic DNA from the blood cell samples. On this clone: Its antigen is unknown. No base-level quality is on record; no much larger clone is a single base apart.

Sequencing was carried out using PBMCs. Recombination linked TRBV19 to TRBJ2-1, with TRBD1 as a weak D call on 6 bases. The sequence was obtained from a woman in her thirties in good health and CMV-seronegative. CDR3 loop: CASSIGQRGNEQFF. The nucleotide sequence is TGTGCCAGTAGTATAGGACAAAGGGGGAATGAGCAGTTCTTC.